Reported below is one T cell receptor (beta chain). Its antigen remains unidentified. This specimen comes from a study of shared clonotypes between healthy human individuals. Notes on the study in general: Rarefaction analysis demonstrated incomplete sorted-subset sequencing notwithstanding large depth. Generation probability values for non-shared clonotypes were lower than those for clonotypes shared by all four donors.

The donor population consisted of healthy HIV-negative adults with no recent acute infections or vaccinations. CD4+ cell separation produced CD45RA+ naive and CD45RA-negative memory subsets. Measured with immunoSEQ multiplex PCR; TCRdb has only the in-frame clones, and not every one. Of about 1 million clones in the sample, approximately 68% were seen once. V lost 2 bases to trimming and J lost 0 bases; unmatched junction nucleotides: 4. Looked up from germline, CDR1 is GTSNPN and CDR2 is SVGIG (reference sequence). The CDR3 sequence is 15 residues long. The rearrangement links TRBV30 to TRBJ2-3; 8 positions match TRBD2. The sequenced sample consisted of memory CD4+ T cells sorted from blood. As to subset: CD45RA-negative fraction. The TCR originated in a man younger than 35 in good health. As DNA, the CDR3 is TGTGCCTGGAGTAAAGCGGGAGCTAGCACAGATACGCAGTATTTT. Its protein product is CAWSKAGASTDTQYF.